These T cell receptor beta chains were read from a single sample in a study of post-analysis software for immune sequencing data. TCRdb called the PCR reads again in MiXCR, with one record for every CDR3 protein. The repertoire includes 800,000 to 950,000 distinct CDR3 sequences, approximately 53% of them detected once, and roughly 4.4% sits in the top ten. Specimen: blood. The receptors shown here come from a girl between 5 and 17 years old with multiple sclerosis. CDR3s include the opening cysteine and the closing phenylalanine or tryptophan. A D gene is named only where the DNA matches it firmly. Clone size is stated in some rows and not others, as once, few, many or a class when expanded.

>-|TRBD2|TRBJ2-1|TRBV5-5
TGTGCCAGCAGCTCACAATTAGCGGGGGGTTTTAGTGAGCAGTTCTTC
CASSSQLAGGFSEQFF
>-|-|TRBJ2-1|TRBV21-1
TGTGCCAGCAGTTACGGGGCAGAAACTTACAATGAGCAGTTCTTC
CASSYGAETYNEQFF
>-|-|TRBJ2-7|TRBV6-2/TRBV6-3
TGTGCCAGCAGCAGTCTCGGACTGGCTTCCTACGAGCAGTACTTC
CASSSLGLASYEQYF
>-|-|TRBJ2-1|TRBV5-1
TGCGCCAGCAGCTTTCGCGGATCCCTGGACAATGAGCAGTTCTTC
CASSFRGSLDNEQFF
>-|-|TRBJ2-5|TRBV20-1
TGCAGTGTTAGAGATCGGGGGCGAGGAGAGACCCAGTACTTC
CSVRDRGRGETQYF
>-|TRBD2|TRBJ2-3|TRBV5-1
TGCGCCAGCAGCCCCGGGACTACCGGGGATACGCAGTATTTT
CASSPGTTGDTQYF
>-|-|TRBJ2-1|TRBV12-3/TRBV12-4
TGTGCCAGCAGTGGAGGGGGGGACTTACACAATGAGCAGTTCTTC
CASSGGGDLHNEQFF
>-|-|TRBJ1-5|TRBV6-1
TGTGCCAGCAGTGTGCACAGTAGCAATCAGCCCCAGCATTTT
CASSVHSSNQPQHF
>-|-|TRBJ1-1|TRBV9
TGTGCCAGCAGCGATACAGGGTCCACTGAAGCTTTCTTT
CASSDTGSTEAFF
>-|-|TRBJ2-1|TRBV7-9
TGTGCCAGCAGCGGGGGGGCAAGGGAGGATGAGCAGTTCTTC
CASSGGAREDEQFF
>once|-|TRBJ1-6|TRBV6-1
TGTGCCAGCAGCGACATAGTTGGGAGCTCCTATAATTCACCCCTCCACTTT
CASSDIVGSSYNSPLHF
>-|-|TRBJ2-5|TRBV4-1
TGCGCCAGCAGCCACATACTAGGGGCACAAGAGACCCAGTACTTC
CASSHILGAQETQYF
>few|TRBD1|TRBJ2-5|TRBV5-1
TGCGCCAGCAGCTTGTGGGGACAGGGTTTACAAGAGACCCAGTACTTC
CASSLWGQGLQETQYF
>-|-|TRBJ2-3|TRBV5-5
TGTGCCAGCAGCTTGGAAGGGCAGGGCCCCGTTGATACGCAGTATTTT
CASSLEGQGPVDTQYF
>-|-|TRBJ1-5|TRBV7-9
TGTGCCAGCAGCTTAGCAGTGGGGGCTAGCAATCAGCCCCAGCATTTT
CASSLAVGASNQPQHF
>-|-|TRBJ2-3|TRBV5-1
TGCGCCACCTCTGCCGACAGGACTACGCAGTATTTT
CATSADRTTQYF
>-|TRBD1|TRBJ2-7|TRBV29-1
TGCAGCGTTGAGGGGGACAGGGGGAACTACGAGCAGTACTTC
CSVEGDRGNYEQYF
>-|TRBD1|TRBJ2-1|TRBV9
TGTGCCAGCAGCCGACCTGGGACAGGAAAACATGAGCAGTTCTTC
CASSRPGTGKHEQFF
>few|TRBD2|TRBJ2-7|TRBV6-1
TGTGCCAGCAGTACTAGCGGGAGCTACGAGCAGTACTTC
CASSTSGSYEQYF
>-|TRBD1|TRBJ1-2|TRBV18
TGTGCCAGCTCGCTGTCGGGACAGATCTATGGCTACACCTTC
CASSLSGQIYGYTF
>-|TRBD2|TRBJ2-1|TRBV4-2
TGTGCCAGCAGCCTACCGGGGAGAGGACTAGCGTCAAATGAGCAGTTCTTC
CASSLPGRGLASNEQFF
>-|TRBD1|TRBJ1-2|TRBV14
TGTGCCAGCAGCCCGCTCGACAGGGTTCACTATGGCTACACCTTC
CASSPLDRVHYGYTF
>-|-|TRBJ1-2|TRBV20-1
TGCAGTGCTAGAGATACATCTGCCTTGGGTGGCTACACCTTC
CSARDTSALGGYTF